The source of this T cell receptor (beta chain) is a study of Graves' ophthalmopathy and Graves' hyperthyroidism. Study-wide context: Stable hyperthyroidism was defined by absence of ophthalmopathy within 18 months of follow-up.

V was shortened by 4 bases and J by 5 bases, with 17 bases between the two germline ends. Germline V gene sequence: CDR1 SGHDN, CDR2 FVKESK. The CDR3 sequence is 15 residues long. RNA transcripts were the template, and TCR beta CDR3 regions were amplified from them. First-round RT-PCR used HTBI primers; second-round multiplex PCR followed. One entry per CDR3 protein results from TCRdb running MiXCR on the multiplex PCR reads. The sample lists more than 1,000,000 distinct CDR3 sequences, less than 45% seen once, with roughly 10% in the top ten. The TCR originated in an adult man with Graves' hyperthyroidism. The J gene is TRBJ2-5, the V gene TRBV14; perhaps TRBD1 as D (6 bases). Sequenced sample: peripheral blood or thyroid tissue (not recorded which). This CDR3 is CASSLGWGLLETQYF. The CDR3 DNA is TGTGCCAGCAGCCTTGGTTGGGGGCTTTTGGAGACCCAGTACTTC.